The T cell receptor beta chain under discussion was sequenced for a study of blood T cell repertoires in COVID-19. Study in general: Whether acute or convalescent, the COVID-19 samples came from the United States, Italy and Spain. In each case, the material was cDNA or gDNA derived from T cells, B-cell-depleted T cells, or PBMCs.

With 5 bases removed from V and 3 bases from J, the gap between germline ends came to 17 bases. In germline, CDR1 is LGHDT, CDR2 YNNKEL (reference sequence). The CDR3 spans 16 residues. Original methodology: Estimation of nucleated cell counts relied on the amplification of reference gene primers. TCRdb keeps only in-frame clones here, not all; method: immunoSEQ multiplex PCR. V and J calls and clone size are copied from that table; D and trimming were computed from the DNA. Among approximately 180,000 clones listed, about 85% were seen once. The receptor was isolated from a man between 60 and 70 years old with active or convalescent COVID-19. Sequencing was carried out using peripheral blood. The J gene is TRBJ2-1, the V gene TRBV3-1 (or the pseudogene TRBV3-2), with D hard to call. The CDR3 nucleotides read TGTGCCAGCAGCTCAACCCGGAGCCCCTACTACAATGAGCAGTTCTTC. The encoded protein is CASSSTRSPYYNEQFF.